The rows below give T cell receptor beta chains drawn from one sample of a study of blood T cell repertoires in COVID-19. Profiling relied on immunoSEQ multiplex PCR, and the TCRdb table lists in-frame clones only, not all of them. The table shows roughly 100,000 clones, with roughly 90% occurring only once. Source material: peripheral blood. These receptors came from a woman aged 45-65 years with COVID-19, enrolled during active disease. Both conserved end residues are part of each CDR3. D genes are given only for firm matches. The size entry is marked missing in some rows and otherwise reads once, few, many or a size class.

v_call	j_call	cdr3_length	d_call	clone_size	cdr3_aa	cdr3_nt
TRBV7-8	TRBJ2-7	12	NA	once	CASNNEGHEQYF	TGTGCCAGCAACAACGAGGGCCACGAGCAGTACTTC
TRBV28	TRBJ1-1	16	TRBD1	once	CASSPDRGTTDTEAFF	TGTGCCAGCAGCCCAGACAGGGGAACCACGGACACTGAAGCTTTCTTT
TRBV5-1	TRBJ2-1	14	TRBD2	NA	CALSPGGGAYEQFF	TGCGCCTTGTCTCCTGGCGGGGGGGCCTATGAGCAGTTCTTC
TRBV27	TRBJ1-2	16	NA	NA	CASRRGGVSSSYGYTF	TGTGCCAGCAGAAGAGGAGGGGTGTCCAGCAGCTATGGCTACACCTTC
TRBV4-1	TRBJ2-3	13	TRBD1	NA	CASDRDGTDTQYF	TGCGCCAGCGACAGGGATGGGACAGATACGCAGTATTTT
TRBV9	TRBJ2-3	13	NA	few	CASSALGLDTQYF	TGTGCCAGCAGCGCCCTTGGACTGGATACGCAGTATTTT
TRBV11-2	TRBJ1-4	15	NA	NA	CASSRRQIPNEKLFF	TGTGCCAGCAGCCGTAGACAGATCCCTAATGAAAAACTGTTTTTT
TRBV21-1	TRBJ2-3	15	NA	NA	CASSKGHLITDTQYF	TGTGCCAGCAGCAAAGGACACCTAATAACAGATACGCAGTATTTT
TRBV7-8	TRBJ1-1	14	NA	NA	CASSLGRGDTEAFF	TGTGCCAGCAGCTTAGGCCGGGGGGACACTGAAGCTTTCTTT
TRBV6-6	TRBJ1-1	15	TRBD1	NA	CASTEDRGLNTEAFF	TGTGCCAGCACCGAAGACAGGGGGTTGAACACTGAAGCTTTCTTT
TRBV7-2	TRBJ2-3	14	TRBD2	NA	CASSLGGPSGTQYF	TGTGCCAGCAGCTTAGGAGGCCCTAGCGGTACGCAGTATTTT
TRBV24-1	TRBJ1-2	16	TRBD1	NA	CATSDGGQGPNYGYTF	TGTGCCACCAGTGATGGAGGACAGGGTCCCAACTATGGCTACACCTTC
TRBV7-9	TRBJ2-7	15	NA	few	CASSKTQGLKNEQYF	TGTGCCAGCAGCAAAACCCAGGGCCTCAAGAACGAGCAGTACTTC
TRBV18	TRBJ1-2	14	TRBD1	NA	CASSPWTGDYGYTF	TGTGCCAGCTCACCCTGGACAGGAGACTATGGCTACACCTTC
TRBV19	TRBJ1-2	15	NA	NA	CASTLRVQANYGYTF	TGTGCCAGTACCCTCAGGGTGCAAGCTAACTATGGCTACACCTTC
TRBV14	TRBJ1-6	12	NA	NA	CASSPNNSPLHF	TGTGCCAGCAGCCCCAATAATTCACCCCTCCACTTT
TRBV30	TRBJ1-5	13	NA	NA	CAWRGGAGQPQHF	TGTGCCTGGAGAGGAGGGGCGGGACAGCCCCAGCATTTT
TRBV27	TRBJ2-1	15	NA	NA	CASSLTGWDYNEQFF	TGTGCCAGCAGTTTAACAGGGTGGGATTACAATGAGCAGTTCTTC
TRBV19	TRBJ2-3	14	TRBD1	NA	CASSAQGGTDTQYF	TGTGCCAGTAGTGCGCAGGGGGGCACAGATACGCAGTATTTT
TRBV11-3	TRBJ1-1	14	NA	NA	CASSPTGRKTEAFF	TGTGCCAGCAGCCCAACAGGGCGAAAGACTGAAGCTTTCTTT
TRBV14	TRBJ2-7	16	TRBD1	NA	CASSHFPGQGYYEQYF	TGTGCCAGCAGCCACTTCCCGGGACAGGGGTACTACGAGCAGTACTTC
TRBV5-1	TRBJ2-7	14	NA	NA	CASSLGSGTYEQYF	TGCGCCAGCAGCTTGGGATCAGGGACCTACGAGCAGTACTTC
TRBV11-3	TRBJ1-2	15	TRBD1	NA	CASSARGRGHYGYTF	TGTGCCAGCAGCGCAAGGGGCAGGGGGCACTATGGCTACACCTTC
TRBV5-4	TRBJ1-1	13	NA	NA	CASSEGGRTEAFF	TGTGCCAGCAGCGAGGGAGGAAGGACTGAAGCTTTCTTT
TRBV5-1	TRBJ2-1	15	NA	few	CASSGYGLARDEQFF	TGCGCCAGCAGCGGGTATGGGCTAGCAAGGGATGAGCAGTTCTTC
TRBV7-9	TRBJ1-2	14	TRBD1	NA	CASSLLQGAGGYTF	TGTGCCAGCAGCTTGTTACAGGGGGCGGGCGGCTACACCTTC
TRBV6-5	TRBJ2-6	14	NA	NA	CASSRLSGANVLTF	TGTGCCAGCAGCAGGCTCTCAGGGGCCAACGTCCTGACTTTC
TRBV6-6	TRBJ1-1	13	NA	once	CASREDGNTEAFF	TGTGCCAGCAGGGAGGACGGGAACACTGAAGCTTTCTTT
TRBV27	TRBJ2-3	15	NA	NA	CASSFPRGAPDTQYF	TGTGCCAGCAGTTTCCCTCGGGGGGCCCCAGATACGCAGTATTTT
TRBV18	TRBJ1-3	15	TRBD1	NA	CASSPSGGTSNTIYF	TGTGCCAGCTCACCGTCAGGGGGCACGTCGAACACCATATATTTT
TRBV6-1	TRBJ2-3	17	NA	NA	CASSDWGGATSTDTQYF	TGTGCCAGCAGTGATTGGGGGGGGGCCACTAGCACAGATACGCAGTATTTT